These 2 T cell receptor beta chains came from one sample sequenced in a study of T cell responses to AZD1222 COVID-19 vaccine. The repertoire was sequenced with immunoSEQ multiplex PCR; TCRdb's copy has only in-frame clones and lacks some. The sample contains 65,000 to 85,000 clones, approximately 83% of which appear only once. The sample in question was peripheral blood, obtained 28 days after the second AZD1222 dose. The receptors originated from an adult who received the AZD1222 COVID-19 vaccine.

The DNA of the CDR3 is TGTGCCAGTAGGACCAGACAGGATAATCAGCCCCAGCATTTT. It codes for CASRTRQDNQPQHF. The gene calls are TRBV19 and TRBJ1-5; weak D call: TRBD1 (6 bases). CDR3 length: 14 amino acids. Deletions cut 6 bases from V and 4 bases from J, with 13 bases between. Per germline, CDR1 LNHDA and CDR2 SQIVND (reference sequence).

CDR3: CSASTRRLNTEAFF. As DNA, the CDR3 is TGCAGTGCTAGTACGCGCAGATTGAACACTGAAGCTTTCTTT. The gene calls are TRBV20-1 and TRBJ1-1; no reliable D call. Per germline, CDR1 DFQATT and CDR2 SNEGSKA (reference sequence). The V and J ends lost 3 bases and 0 bases respectively, with 11 bases between them. There are 14 residues in the CDR3.